Reported below is one T cell receptor beta chain. Measured with immunoSEQ multiplex PCR; TCRdb has only the in-frame clones, and not every one. This sample has more than 70,000 clones; 75% to 95% occur once, and the top ten carry 0.95%. This entry belongs to a study of T cell changes during pregnancy in multiple sclerosis. Between the trimmed V and J ends, which lost 6 bases and 10 bases, there was a span of 13 bases. CDR1 and CDR2 (germline): DFQATT, SNEGSKA (reference sequence). The length of the CDR3 is 10 residues. The chain joins TRBV20-1 to TRBJ2-7; D may be TRBD2 (6 bases). The sequence derives from a female donor with multiple sclerosis, enrolled in a pregnancy study. This sample comprised peripheral blood, obtained before pregnancy. The CDR3 DNA sequence: TGCAGTGCCCTCTGGGACTCACAGTACTTC. Residues: CSALWDSQYF.